Listed here are 29 T cell receptor beta chains from one sample, sequenced in a study of a mutant IDH1 vaccine in newly diagnosed glioma. Here immunoSEQ multiplex PCR was the method, and the copy in TCRdb shows in-frame clones only, minus some. The sample carries about 67,000 clones, 84% recorded once. Antigen specificity for these receptors is unknown. Indicated time point: week 23, last vaccination. In the vaccine, a single dose held 300 ug of the mutant IDH1 20-mer peptide, along with topical imiquimod. Sample: PBMCs, taken from a glioma patient whose treatment included an IDH1 peptide vaccine. All receptors derive from a young man with glioma.

This clone has just one count. CDR3 DNA: TGTGCCTGGAGTGTAGATCCTCCCCGGGGTGGCTACACCTTC. Protein product: CAWSVDPPRGGYTF. This chain joins TRBV30 and TRBJ1-2; D unclear. The CDR3 contains 14 residues. V lost 0 bases and J 7 bases, leaving 15 bases between the germline ends. Germline V lookup: CDR1 GTSNPN, CDR2 SVGIG (reference sequence). The variable domain in full, with the rest retrieved from reference TRBV30 and TRBJ1-2, is SQTIHQWPATLVQPVGSPLSLECTVEGTSNPNLYWYRQAAGRGLQLLFYSVGIGQISSEVPQNLSASRPQDRQFILSSKKLLLSDSGFYLCAWSVDPPRGGYTFGSGTRLTVV.

The chain links TRBV7-9 to TRBJ1-1; D unresolved. This CDR3 has 13 residues. V was cut by 5 bases and J by 0 bases, with 7 bases left in between. Germline V gene data show CDR1 as SEHNR and CDR2 as FQNEAQ (reference sequence). Here the CDR3 reads CASSRGMNTEAFF. DNA for the CDR3: TGTGCCAGCAGCCGAGGTATGAACACTGAAGCTTTCTTT.

The count of this clone is one. The J gene is TRBJ2-5, the V gene TRBV5-4; 9 positions match TRBD1. This CDR3 contains 15 residues. Germline trimming cut 5 bases from V and 1 base from J; bases unmatched to any gene: 6. Looked up from germline, CDR1 is SGHNT and CDR2 is YYREEE (reference sequence). In DNA form, the CDR3 reads TGTGCCAGCAGTCTACCGGGACAGGGCCAAGAGACCCAGTACTTC. It encodes CASSLPGQGQETQYF.

This clone came up a few times. The chain employs TRBV12-5 and TRBJ1-1, with no clear D. The CDR3 totals 14 residues. The germline gives CDR1 LGHNT, CDR2 FRNRAP. V was cut by 3 bases and J by 1 base, with 9 bases left in between. For the CDR3, the DNA is TGTGCTAGTGGTTTCCGCCCTTGGAACACTGAAGCTTTCTTT. The encoded protein is CASGFRPWNTEAFF.

This chain links TRBV6-6 with TRBJ1-1; D is uncertain. Germline lookup yields CDR1 MNHNY and CDR2 SVGAGI (reference sequence). The CDR3 has 14 amino acids. The V end lost 2 bases, the J end lost 1 base, and 8 bases lay between the germline ends. The CDR3 DNA reads as TGTGCCAGCAGTTACCCAGCAGGGAACACTGAAGCTTTCTTT. It specifies CASSYPAGNTEAFF.

The chain combines TRBV29-1 with TRBJ1-2; D not resolved. Germline CDR1 is SQVTM and CDR2 is ANQGSEA. Trimming removed 3 bases from V and 3 bases from J, with 8 bases in between. The CDR3 extends over 12 amino acids. For the CDR3, the DNA is TGCAGCGTTGACAGACTCTACTATGGCTACACCTTC. Its protein product is CSVDRLYYGYTF.

This rearrangement joins TRBV25-1 to TRBJ2-3; D uncertain. CDR3 size: 12 residues. V was cut by 6 bases and J by 6 bases, with 10 bases left in between. The germline V gene has CDR1 MGHDK and CDR2 SYGVNS. In nucleotides, the CDR3 is TGTGCCAGCAGGACCTTTCCCGATACGCAGTATTTT. Its translation is CASRTFPDTQYF.

The CDR3 spells CASSQDSLAGGGSYEQYF. CDR3 nucleotide sequence: TGTGCCAGCAGCCAAGACTCCCTAGCGGGAGGGGGCTCCTACGAGCAGTACTTC. This chain links TRBV4-2 with TRBJ2-7; 12 bases line up with TRBD2. The CDR3 has 18 amino acids. Germline V gene data show CDR1 as LGHNA and CDR2 as YNFKEQ. J was trimmed by 0 bases and V by 0 bases; bases with no gene match: 6.

The rearrangement links TRBV9 to TRBJ2-1, with D hard to call. V lost 0 bases, J lost 7 bases, and 8 bases lay in between. This CDR3 spans 13 amino acids. CDR1 and CDR2 from the germline V gene are SGDLS and YYNGEE. The CDR3 region has the DNA TGTGCCAGCAGCGTAGGCCCGTTGAATGAGCAGTTCTTC. Amino acid sequence: CASSVGPLNEQFF. The variable domain in full, with the rest retrieved from reference TRBV9 and TRBJ2-1, is DSGVTQTPKHLITATGQRVTLRCSPRSGDLSVYWYQQSLDQGLQFLIQYYNGEERAKGNILERFSAQQFPDLHSELNLSSLELGDSALYFCASSVGPLNEQFFGPGTRLTVL.

This clone was picked up a small number of times. This chain joins TRBV29-1 and TRBJ1-1; 8 positions agree with TRBD1. The V segment lost 4 bases and the J segment 4 bases; nucleotides outside the gene matches: 8. Germline CDR1 SQVTM, CDR2 ANQGSEA. The CDR3 is 14 residues long. The CDR3 sequence is CSVGAGQAGTEAFF. For the CDR3, the DNA is TGCAGCGTTGGGGCGGGACAGGCCGGCACTGAAGCTTTCTTT.

The rearrangement uses TRBV11-3 and TRBJ2-2; TRBD2 matches 9 bases. V gave up 5 bases and J gave up 6 bases; unmatched junction bases: 7. Germline CDR1 is SGHNT and CDR2 is YENEEA. The length of the CDR3 is 15 residues. The CDR3 DNA reads as TGTGCCAGCAGCGAGGCGGGAGGGATCCCCGGGGAGCTGTTTTTT. Amino acids: CASSEAGGIPGELFF.

The V and J genes are TRBV6-1 and TRBJ1-6; weak D call: TRBD1 (6 bases). This CDR3 region has 14 residues. CDR1 and CDR2 from the germline V gene are MNHNS and SASEGT. V lost 6 bases and J lost 4, with 10 bases in between. The CDR3 is CASRTTGYNSPLHF. CDR3 sequence (DNA): TGTGCCAGCAGGACCACAGGGTATAATTCACCCCTCCACTTT.

The chain recombines TRBV7-9 with TRBJ1-1; weak D call: TRBD1 (6 bases). In germline, CDR1 is SEHNR, CDR2 FQNEAQ (reference sequence). Deletions cut 5 bases from V and 4 bases from J, with 14 bases between. The CDR3 has 14 amino acids. CDR3 bases: TGTGCCAGCAGCCCAGGGGTGGGTCCCACTGAAGCTTTCTTT. Amino acids: CASSPGVGPTEAFF. Full variable domain (missing parts from reference TRBV7-9 and TRBJ1-1): DTGVSQNPRHKITKRGQNVTFRCDPISEHNRLYWYRQTLGQGPEFLTYFQNEAQLEKSRLLSDRFSAERPKGSFSTLEIQRTEQGDSAMYLCASSPGVGPTEAFFGQGTRLTVV.

The V and J genes are TRBV7-3 and TRBJ2-3, with D tentatively TRBD1 (6 bases). The CDR3 sequence is 16 residues long. V was pared by 2 bases and J by 0 bases, with 12 bases between. Germline assignment: CDR1 SGHTA and CDR2 FQGTGA. The CDR3 reads CASSLGGGSSTDTQYF. The CDR3 coding sequence is TGTGCCAGCAGCTTAGGGGGCGGGTCGAGCACAGATACGCAGTATTTT.

This clone has only one observation. The chain carries TRBV29-1 and TRBJ1-1; D may be TRBD1 (6 bases). Trimming removed 6 bases from V and 0 bases from J, with 11 bases in between. The CDR3 sequence is 13 residues long. CDR1 and CDR2 (germline): SQVTM, ANQGSEA. In DNA form, the CDR3 reads TGCAGCGTGGGGGGCCGGATGAACACTGAAGCTTTCTTT. This codes for CSVGGRMNTEAFF.

The rearrangement uses TRBV30 and TRBJ1-5; a weak D match, TRBD1 (5 bases). V dropped 0 bases and J dropped 3 bases, with 15 bases sitting between them. The germline gives CDR1 GTSNPN, CDR2 SVGIG (reference sequence). CDR3 length: 16 amino acids. CDR3 in DNA: TGTGCCTGGAGTGTAGGGTCAGGGCGCCACAATCAGCCCCAGCATTTT. It specifies CAWSVGSGRHNQPQHF.

This sequence joins TRBV28 and TRBJ2-7; 9 positions match TRBD1. CDR3 length: 19 residues. With 4 bases clipped from V and 4 bases from J, the junction kept 20 bases outside the gene matches. CDR1 and CDR2 from the germline V gene are MDHEN and SYDVKM. The CDR3 DNA sequence: TGTGCCAGCAGTTCCGCCCTCTCACAGGGGGCTTCCTGGCTGTACGAGCAGTACTTC. Translated: CASSSALSQGASWLYEQYF. The full variable domain, with the rest looked up from reference TRBV28 and TRBJ2-7, is DVKVTQSSRYLVKRTGEKVFLECVQDMDHENMFWYRQDPGLGLRLIYFSYDVKMKEKGDIPEGYSVSREKKERFSLILESASTNQTSMYLCASSSALSQGASWLYEQYFGPGTRLTVT.

In its sample, this clone was seen once. The chain has TRBV6-5 and TRBJ1-1, with D possibly TRBD1 on 5 matching bases. The V gene lost 5 bases and the J gene lost 1 base, with 14 bases spanning the gap. There are 15 residues in the CDR3. CDR1 and CDR2 (germline): MNHEY, SVGAGI. The CDR3 coding sequence is TGTGCCAGCAGTGCCCCGGGACGACGGAACACTGAAGCTTTCTTT. As protein: CASSAPGRRNTEAFF.

This clone was detected a few times. The chain employs TRBV30 and TRBJ1-1, with D unclear. The germline CDR1 and CDR2 sequences are GTSNPN and SVGIG (reference sequence). The CDR3 is made up of 13 amino acids. Trimming cost V 0 bases and J 5 bases, with 10 bases left between them. CDR3 in DNA: TGTGCCTGGAGTGTACTTTTCGTAACTGAAGCTTTCTTT. This gives the protein CAWSVLFVTEAFF.

This chain joins TRBV4-3 and TRBJ1-4; D is unresolved. CDR3 size: 14 residues. Per the germline V gene, CDR1 is LGHNA and CDR2 is YSLEER. Deletions cut 4 bases from V and 5 bases from J, with 11 bases between. In DNA, the CDR3 is TGCGCCAGCAGCCGAGACCATACAAATGAAAAACTGTTTTTT. As protein: CASSRDHTNEKLFF.

The chain links TRBV9 to TRBJ2-1; D possibly corresponds to TRBD1 (6 bases). Trimming removed 3 bases at V and 6 bases at J, with 22 bases between. This CDR3 has 17 residues. The germline CDR1 and CDR2 sequences are SGDLS and YYNGEE. The CDR3 coding sequence is TGTGCCAGCAGCGCTTCCGGTCCAGGGGATATTGGCAATGAGCAGTTCTTC. Protein: CASSASGPGDIGNEQFF.

This clone occurred once. The chain employs TRBV11-3 and TRBJ2-1; 10 positions agree with TRBD2. The germline V gene has CDR1 SGHNT and CDR2 YENEEA. This CDR3 contains 19 residues. Trimming took 3 bases from V and 5 from J; bases not matched to a gene: 16. CDR3 in DNA: TGTGCCAGCAGCTTCTCGGGGTCAACCGGGACTAGCGATCACAATGAGCAGTTCTTC. It specifies CASSFSGSTGTSDHNEQFF. Variable domain in full (rest from reference TRBV11-3 and TRBJ2-1): EAGVVQSPRYKIIEKKQPVAFWCNPISGHNTLYWYLQNLGQGPELLIRYENEEAVDDSQLPKDRFSAERLKGVDSTLKIQPAELGDSAVYLCASSFSGSTGTSDHNEQFFGPGTRLTVL.

Of note for this clone: Other nucleotide sequences in the sample specify the same CDR3. V and J are TRBV4-1 and TRBJ1-3; 10 nucleotides line up with TRBD1. The CDR3 runs 19 residues. Germline CDR1 is MGHRA and CDR2 is YSYEKL. V was pared by 6 bases and J by 2 bases, with 16 bases of the junction left unmatched. CDR3 nucleotides: TGCGCCAGCAGTCGATTGACAGGGGGCTCGAATCTTGCTGGAAACACCATATATTTT. Protein: CASSRLTGGSNLAGNTIYF.

The chain couples TRBV5-6 to TRBJ1-2; D is unclear. The germline V gene has CDR1 SGHDT and CDR2 YYEEEE. V was cut by 4 bases and J by 4 bases, with 11 bases left in between. The CDR3 runs to 13 residues. CDR3 DNA: TGTGCCAGCAGCCCCGAGGTGGCCTATGGCTACACCTTC. Translated: CASSPEVAYGYTF.

This rearrangement joins TRBV19 to TRBJ1-1; D not resolved. Trimming pared 7 bases from V and 2 bases from J, leaving 11 bases between. This CDR3 contains 13 residues. Per germline, CDR1 LNHDA and CDR2 SQIVND (reference sequence). Here the CDR3 DNA reads TGTGCCAGTAAGATGACGGGCAACACTGAAGCTTTCTTT. Translated, it gives CASKMTGNTEAFF.

This clone was counted a single time. The chain links TRBV5-4 to TRBJ2-1; 9 positions agree with TRBD2. Germline CDR1 reads SGHNT; CDR2 reads YYREEE (reference sequence). V gave up 1 base and J gave up 6 bases; unmatched junction bases: 8. The CDR3 consists of 16 residues. The CDR3 sequence: CASSLKSSGGINEQFF. The CDR3 bases are TGTGCCAGCAGCTTGAAAAGTAGCGGGGGCATCAATGAGCAGTTCTTC.

The chain couples TRBV29-1 to TRBJ1-1; D not certain. CDR1 SQVTM and CDR2 ANQGSEA come from the germline V gene. The CDR3 totals 17 residues. V lost 0 bases and J lost 3, with 20 bases in between. The CDR3, as DNA: TGCAGCGTTGAAGATGCCGGGTTGGGTCCCTGGGACACTGAAGCTTTCTTT. It yields the protein CSVEDAGLGPWDTEAFF.

The CDR3: CASSEWGVGAEAFF. DNA of the CDR3: TGTGCCAGCAGTGAATGGGGTGTTGGGGCTGAAGCTTTCTTT. This chain joins TRBV25-1 and TRBJ1-1; D is uncertain. CDR1 is MGHDK, CDR2 SYGVNS, per germline. The CDR3 covers 14 residues. Trimming shortened V by 1 base and J by 6 bases, and 12 bases separated the two germline ends. The full variable domain, with the rest looked up from reference TRBV25-1 and TRBJ1-1, is EADIYQTPRYLVIGTGKKITLECSQTMGHDKMYWYQQDPGMELHLIHYSYGVNSTEKGDLSSESTVSRIRTEHFPLTLESARPSHTSQYLCASSEWGVGAEAFFGQGTRLTVV.

The gene calls are TRBV30 and TRBJ1-1; D unresolved. CDR1 is GTSNPN and CDR2 is SVGIG in the germline V gene (reference sequence). With 0 bases removed from V and 4 bases from J, the gap between germline ends came to 15 bases. The CDR3 loop spans 15 amino acids. CDR3 DNA sequence: TGTGCCTGGAGTGTACTGGGGAAGACGACCACTGAAGCTTTCTTT. Translated: CAWSVLGKTTTEAFF.